This T cell receptor beta chain was identified during a study of beta chain features in type 1 diabetes. TCRB transcripts that were expressed got sequenced, as all of the isolated RNA had been reverse transcribed. Assay: immunoSEQ multiplex PCR; the TCRdb copy retains only in-frame clones and omits some. Seen here are around 310,000 clones, about 10% observed once, and the top ten hold 0.015% to 0.02%. Donors underwent one heparinised blood draw, about 110 mL on average. CD4+ cells of the naive, central memory, regulatory and stem cell-like memory types were sorted via CD45RO/CCR7/CD25/CD127/CD95/CD27. Trimming took 2 bases from V and 3 from J; bases not matched to a gene: 5. Per the germline V gene, CDR1 is MDHEN and CDR2 is SYDVKM. The CDR3 is 17 residues long.

This sequence joins TRBV28 and TRBJ2-3; TRBD2 matches 13 bases. This sequence originates from a woman aged 25 to 39 in good health. Sequenced material: naive CD4+ T cells from blood. The CDR3 loop is CASSLILTSGRTDTQYF. CDR3 coding DNA: TGTGCCAGCAGTTTAATCCTGACTAGCGGGAGGACAGATACGCAGTATTTT.